A selection of T cell receptor beta chains follows, all from one sample in a study of Graves' ophthalmopathy and Graves' hyperthyroidism. From the multiplex PCR reads, TCRdb called clonotypes with MiXCR, one entry per CDR3 protein. The sample yields 580,000 or so distinct CDR3 sequences, 35% to 40% seen once. The sample was peripheral blood or thyroid tissue (not recorded which). Every receptor here comes from an adult man with Graves' hyperthyroidism. Each CDR3 is given with its conserved first and last residue. The D gene is left open where the match is weak. A clone size is listed for some rows: how often the clone was seen (once, few, many), or a class if it is expanded.

clone size: many
V gene: TRBV24-1
D gene: NA
J gene: TRBJ1-2
CDR3 protein: CATSDQSSGADGYTF
CDR3 DNA: TGTGCCACCAGTGACCAGTCATCAGGGGCGGATGGCTACACCTTC

clone size: NA
V gene: TRBV2
D gene: TRBD2
J gene: TRBJ2-2
CDR3 protein: CASSPASGGLSGELFF
CDR3 DNA: TGTGCCAGCAGCCCTGCTAGCGGGGGGCTCTCTGGGGAGCTGTTTTTT

clone size: many
V gene: TRBV19
D gene: TRBD1
J gene: TRBJ1-1
CDR3 protein: CASSALTGAHTEAFF
CDR3 DNA: TGTGCCAGTAGTGCGCTGACAGGGGCTCACACTGAAGCTTTCTTT

clone size: NA
V gene: TRBV29-1
D gene: NA
J gene: TRBJ1-2
CDR3 protein: CSQMGSYGYTF
CDR3 DNA: TGCAGCCAGATGGGTAGCTATGGCTACACCTTC

clone size: NA
V gene: TRBV10-3
D gene: NA
J gene: TRBJ2-5
CDR3 protein: CASSSTGEGSETQYF
CDR3 DNA: TGTGCCAGCAGTTCCACAGGGGAGGGGAGTGAGACCCAGTACTTC

clone size: NA
V gene: TRBV29-1
D gene: TRBD1
J gene: TRBJ2-2
CDR3 protein: CSAWDRASTNTGELFF
CDR3 DNA: TGCAGCGCCTGGGACAGGGCGAGTACGAACACCGGGGAGCTGTTTTTT

clone size: many
V gene: TRBV12-3/TRBV12-4
D gene: NA
J gene: TRBJ1-2
CDR3 protein: CASSGSGSYGYTF
CDR3 DNA: TGTGCCAGCTCGGGCAGCGGGAGCTATGGCTACACCTTC

clone size: NA
V gene: TRBV2
D gene: NA
J gene: TRBJ1-1
CDR3 protein: CASRGGVEAFF
CDR3 DNA: TGTGCCAGCAGGGGGGGAGTAGAAGCTTTCTTT

clone size: many
V gene: TRBV19
D gene: TRBD1
J gene: TRBJ1-6
CDR3 protein: CASSTAGGRNSPLHF
CDR3 DNA: TGTGCCAGTAGTACCGCAGGGGGCCGGAATTCACCCCTCCACTTT

clone size: NA
V gene: TRBV20-1
D gene: NA
J gene: TRBJ1-5
CDR3 protein: CSARPSGGEQPQHF
CDR3 DNA: TGCAGTGCTAGACCGTCGGGAGGGGAACAGCCCCAGCATTTT